A selection of T cell receptor beta chains follows, all from one sample in a study of blood T cells in healthy people across ages. Each CDR3 protein gets one entry after TCRdb re-called the 5' RACE reads with MiXCR. Altogether approximately 810,000 distinct CDR3 sequences are present, under 35% being singletons, with the ten largest covering 17%. The specimen was blood. Every receptor here comes from a woman older than 75 in good health. Both conserved end residues are part of each CDR3. The order of the fields is J gene, V gene, D gene, clone size, CDR3 DNA, CDR3 protein. A D gene is named only where the DNA matches it firmly. Not all rows give a size; the values are once, few, many and, for expanded clones, a class.

TRBJ1-1	TRBV7-9	NA	once	TGTGCCAGCAGCTTAGTAGTCCCCACTGAAGCTTTCTTT	CASSLVVPTEAFF
TRBJ2-7	TRBV24-1	TRBD1	NA	TGTGCCACCAGACCGGGACAGGGGGTTGGTGAGCAGTACTTC	CATRPGQGVGEQYF
TRBJ2-4	TRBV12-3/TRBV12-4	TRBD2	many	TGTGCCAGCAGACCTAGCGGGGGGGTCAAAAACATTCAGTACTTC	CASRPSGGVKNIQYF
TRBJ1-5	TRBV6-2/TRBV6-3	NA	NA	TGTGCCAGCCGAACTGGGCCCCAGCCCCAGCATTTT	CASRTGPQPQHF
TRBJ2-3	TRBV6-8	NA	NA	TGTGCCAGCAGTTACGATCTGTGCTTCAGGTATTTT	CASSYDLCFRYF
TRBJ2-1	TRBV20-1	TRBD2	NA	TGCAGACCACTAGCGGGGGAAGATGAGCAGTTCTTC	CRPLAGEDEQFF
TRBJ2-5	TRBV6-2/TRBV6-3	TRBD2	many	TGTGCCAGCAGTTACTCCACAGCGGGGTTCCAAGAGACCCAGTACTTC	CASSYSTAGFQETQYF
TRBJ2-5	TRBV7-2	NA	many	TGTGCCAGCAGTTCTAGTGGCGGGGAGTGGGAGACCCAGTACTTC	CASSSSGGEWETQYF
TRBJ2-3	TRBV5-1	NA	NA	TGCGCCAGCAGCTTGTTAGGGTCAAGGAGTTGGACAGACACGCAGTATTTT	CASSLLGSRSWTDTQYF
TRBJ1-2	TRBV12-3/TRBV12-4	TRBD1	many	TGTGCCAGCAGACGACAGGGGGCGGGGGAAACGGGAGGCTACACCTTC	CASRRQGAGETGGYTF
TRBJ2-1	TRBV10-3	NA	NA	TGTGCCATCAGGGAGTCTCGAGTAGAGACCCAGTTCTTC	CAIRESRVETQFF
TRBJ2-1	TRBV3-1	TRBD2	NA	TGTGCCAGCAGCCCCTTAGCGGGAGGGAAAGAGCAGTTCTTC	CASSPLAGGKEQFF
TRBJ2-5	TRBV7-2	TRBD2	NA	TGTGTCAGCAGCCTGAGACTAGCGGGGAGCGGAGAGACCCAGTACTTC	CVSSLRLAGSGETQYF
TRBJ1-4	TRBV5-1	NA	NA	TGCGCCAGCAGCTTCAAACAGGGAGACAAACTGTTTTTT	CASSFKQGDKLFF
TRBJ2-5	TRBV3-1	TRBD1	few	TGTGCCAGCAGCCAAGGGGGGGAGACAGGGGAGCAGTACTTC	CASSQGGETGEQYF
TRBJ2-7	TRBV18	NA	NA	TGTGCCAGCTCACTCGATATAGCGAAGAAACACAATGAGCAGTACTTC	CASSLDIAKKHNEQYF
TRBJ1-2	TRBV7-2	TRBD1	few	TGTGCCCGCAGCTCGGGGACAGCGCGTAACTATGGCTACACCTTC	CARSSGTARNYGYTF
TRBJ2-7	TRBV7-2	TRBD1	many	TGTGCCAGCAGCTTGGGACAGGGCAGCTCCTACGAGCAGTACTTC	CASSLGQGSSYEQYF
TRBJ2-7	TRBV12-3/TRBV12-4	NA	few	TGTGCCAGCAGTTTCAGGGCACACGGGGCCTACGAGCAGTACTTC	CASSFRAHGAYEQYF
TRBJ2-4	TRBV30	NA	many	TGTGCCTGGAGTCTAGGTTCCAAAAACATTCAGTACTTC	CAWSLGSKNIQYF
TRBJ2-1	TRBV7-2	NA	many	TGTGCCAGCAGCTTCGTACAGCGGAGAAATGAGCAGTTCTTC	CASSFVQRRNEQFF
TRBJ2-5	TRBV2	NA	NA	TGTGCCAGCAGTCATAGGACAGGTATGGGACTTCAAGAGACCCAGTACTTC	CASSHRTGMGLQETQYF
TRBJ1-1	TRBV19	TRBD1	NA	TGTGCCAGTAGTATAGGGACAGGGAACACTGAAGCTTTCTTT	CASSIGTGNTEAFF
TRBJ2-5	TRBV20-1	NA	many	TGCAGTGCTAGAGGCGACGGACAAGAGACCCAGTACTTC	CSARGDGQETQYF
TRBJ1-4	TRBV4-2	NA	once	TGTACCAGCAGCCAAATCAGGGCAACTAGTGAAAAACTGTTTTTT	CTSSQIRATSEKLFF
TRBJ1-3	TRBV6-6	NA	once	TGTGCCAGCAGTTACTCAGGGGACGCTGGAAACACCATATATTTT	CASSYSGDAGNTIYF
TRBJ2-7	TRBV19	TRBD2	NA	TGTGCCAGTAGTATAGGCACTAGCGGGGCGTACGAGCAGTACTTC	CASSIGTSGAYEQYF
TRBJ2-3	TRBV4-1	TRBD2	NA	TGCGCCAGCAGCCAAGGAGCGGGGACCACAGATACGCAGTATTTT	CASSQGAGTTDTQYF
TRBJ2-3	TRBV7-2	TRBD2	few	TGTGCCAGCAGCTCCCAGGGACTAGTTGAAGATACGCAGTATTTT	CASSSQGLVEDTQYF
TRBJ2-3	TRBV6-2/TRBV6-3	TRBD1	NA	TGTGCCAGCGGTCGGACAGGGCATATCACAGATACGCAGTATTTT	CASGRTGHITDTQYF
TRBJ1-4	TRBV9	TRBD1	many	TGTGCCAGCAGCGTAGGCCCCCGACAGGGAGGTGAAAAACTGTTTTTT	CASSVGPRQGGEKLFF
TRBJ2-1	TRBV5-6	NA	many	TGTGCCAGCAGCTTGGGCCCAAATGAGCAGTTCTTC	CASSLGPNEQFF
TRBJ2-5	TRBV6-1	NA	many	TGTGCCAGCAGGAGACTAGTCGGGGAGACCCAGTACTTC	CASRRLVGETQYF
TRBJ2-2	TRBV6-2/TRBV6-3	TRBD2	many	TGTGCCAGCAGAGAGAGCGGGGGGAACACCGGGGAGCTGTTTTTT	CASRESGGNTGELFF
TRBJ1-3	TRBV11-2	NA	once	TGTGCCAGCAGCTTGACAACGTTAAGCTCTGGAAACACCATATATTTT	CASSLTTLSSGNTIYF
TRBJ2-5	TRBV9	NA	NA	TGTGCCAGCAGCGTAGATATAGGGAGGAAACAGTACTTC	CASSVDIGRKQYF
TRBJ2-7	TRBV7-9	NA	NA	TGTGCCAGCAGCTTAAGGACAGACCTCTACGAGCAGTACTTC	CASSLRTDLYEQYF
TRBJ2-3	TRBV3-1	TRBD2	NA	TGTGCCAGCAGCCGCTTTTCCCCAACTAGCGGGGGGGCCGTCACAGATACGCAGTATTTT	CASSRFSPTSGGAVTDTQYF
TRBJ2-7	TRBV2	NA	many	TGTGCCAGCCTTTTGGGCAGAGCCTACGAGCAGTACTTC	CASLLGRAYEQYF
TRBJ1-1	TRBV5-1	NA	NA	TGCGCCAGCAGCTTGGCGGGCAACCAGGAGGCTTTCTTT	CASSLAGNQEAFF
TRBJ1-2	TRBV14	NA	NA	TGTGCCGGCAGCCAAAAGTGGGGGTACGGCTACACCTTC	CAGSQKWGYGYTF
TRBJ1-1	TRBV3-1	TRBD1	many	TGTGCCAGCAGCCAACCGGGACAGGGTAGCGCTGAAGCTTTCTTT	CASSQPGQGSAEAFF
TRBJ1-2	TRBV7-2	NA	many	TGTGCCAGCAGCTTCGGACAGTACTATGGCTACACCTTC	CASSFGQYYGYTF
TRBJ2-3	TRBV12-3/TRBV12-4	NA	NA	TGTGCCAGCAGTTATGCAGTGATAACAGATACGCAGTATTTT	CASSYAVITDTQYF
TRBJ2-2	TRBV10-3	TRBD2	NA	TGTGCCATCAGCGGCGGGGGATCGAGCACCGGGGAGCTGTTTTTT	CAISGGGSSTGELFF
TRBJ2-3	TRBV24-1	NA	many	TGTGCCACCAGTGATAGTGGGGGGCTTAGCACAGATACGCAGTATTTT	CATSDSGGLSTDTQYF
TRBJ1-2	TRBV28	NA	few	TGTGCCAGCAAACAGGCCGCGCTTAACTATGGCTACACCTTC	CASKQAALNYGYTF
TRBJ2-3	TRBV9	NA	NA	TGTGCCAGCAGCGTAGAAGCGTTCTCTACCCGTGTAGATACGCAGTATTTT	CASSVEAFSTRVDTQYF
TRBJ2-7	TRBV20-1	NA	many	TGCAGTGCTAGGTCGGCAGCAAAAAACTACGAGCAGTACTTC	CSARSAAKNYEQYF
TRBJ2-7	TRBV28	NA	many	TGTGCCAGCAGCTCAGGGGTGATGTCCTACGAGCAGTACTTC	CASSSGVMSYEQYF
TRBJ2-1	TRBV6-5	TRBD2	many	TGTGCCAGCAGTAAGGTAGCGGGGGACCCTATCAATGAGCAGTTCTTC	CASSKVAGDPINEQFF
TRBJ1-6	TRBV20-1	NA	many	TGCAGTGCTAGAGACCCGGGGGCCGCTGGCTATAATTCACCCCTCCACTTT	CSARDPGAAGYNSPLHF
TRBJ2-5	TRBV11-2	NA	many	TGTGCCAGCAGCTACGGGCAGAACCAAGAGACCCAGTACTTC	CASSYGQNQETQYF
TRBJ2-7	TRBV6-6	NA	many	TGTGCCAGCAGTTACACCCAGACAGCCTACGAGCAGTACTTC	CASSYTQTAYEQYF